The present T cell receptor (beta chain) was sequenced within a study of molecular identifiers for immune sequencing clone quantification. CDR1 and CDR2 (germline): MDHEN, SYDVKM. The CDR3 runs to 13 residues. Trimming removed 7 bases at V and 2 bases at J, with 12 bases between. Regarding this clonotype: This may arise from a read error, as a much more abundant clone is one base away.

In preparing bulk TCR libraries, previously described methods and listed TCR primers were used. Using its own MiXCR run on the PCR reads, TCRdb lists one record per CDR3 protein. Of around 320,000 distinct CDR3 sequences in the sample, roughly 24% were seen once. Construction of naive CD8 libraries employed 20,000 to 1,000,000 sorted cells together with 10%, 30% or 50% RNA. Sorting captured naive CD8 T cells as CD8+CD4-CCR7+CD45RA+. The chain has TRBV28 and TRBJ2-7, with D unresolved. The sample taken for sequencing was naive CD8+ T cells from blood, with Jurkat cell RNA spiked in. Stated subset: FACS-sorted CD8+CD4-CCR7+CD45RA+ naive T cells. The clonotype originates from a human donor in good health. Some libraries in this study had Jurkat cell RNA spiked in. The CDR3 spells CASTLGSPYEQYF. The DNA of the CDR3 is TGTGCCAGCACCCTGGGCAGCCCCTACGAGCAGTACTTC.